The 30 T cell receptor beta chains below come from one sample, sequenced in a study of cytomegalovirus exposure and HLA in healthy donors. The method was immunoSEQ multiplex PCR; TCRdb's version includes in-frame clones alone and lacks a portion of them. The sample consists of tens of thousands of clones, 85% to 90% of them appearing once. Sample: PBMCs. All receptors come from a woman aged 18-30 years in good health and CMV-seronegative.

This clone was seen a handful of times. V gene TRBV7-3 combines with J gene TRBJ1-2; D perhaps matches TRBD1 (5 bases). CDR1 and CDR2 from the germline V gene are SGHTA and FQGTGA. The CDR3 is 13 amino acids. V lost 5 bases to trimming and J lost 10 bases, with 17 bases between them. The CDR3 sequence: CASSPDWGGIYTF. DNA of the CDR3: TGTGCCAGCAGCCCAGATTGGGGGGGTATCTACACCTTC.

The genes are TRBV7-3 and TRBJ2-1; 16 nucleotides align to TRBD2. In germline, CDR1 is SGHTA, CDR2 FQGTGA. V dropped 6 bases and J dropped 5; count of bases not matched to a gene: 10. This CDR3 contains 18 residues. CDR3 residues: CASRQPGLAGGEDNEQFF. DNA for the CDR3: TGTGCCAGCAGGCAGCCGGGACTAGCGGGAGGGGAGGACAATGAGCAGTTCTTC.

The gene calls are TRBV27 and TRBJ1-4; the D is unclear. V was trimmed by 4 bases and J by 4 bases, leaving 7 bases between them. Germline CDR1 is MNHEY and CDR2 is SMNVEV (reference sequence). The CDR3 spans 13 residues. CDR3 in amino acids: CASSYQNNEKLFF. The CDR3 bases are TGTGCCAGCAGTTATCAAAATAATGAAAAACTGTTTTTT. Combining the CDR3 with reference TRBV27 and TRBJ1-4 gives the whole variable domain EAQVTQNPRYLITVTGKKLTVTCSQNMNHEYMSWYRQDPGLGLRQIYYSMNVEVTDKGDVPEGYKVSRKEKRNFPLILESPSPNQTSLYFCASSYQNNEKLFFGSGTQLSVL.

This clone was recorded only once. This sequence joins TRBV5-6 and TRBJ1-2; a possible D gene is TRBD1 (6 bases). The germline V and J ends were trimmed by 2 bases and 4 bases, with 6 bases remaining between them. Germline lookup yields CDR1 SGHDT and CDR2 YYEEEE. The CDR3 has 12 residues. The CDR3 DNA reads TGTGCCAGCAGCTTACAGGGCTATGGCTACACCTTC. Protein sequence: CASSLQGYGYTF.

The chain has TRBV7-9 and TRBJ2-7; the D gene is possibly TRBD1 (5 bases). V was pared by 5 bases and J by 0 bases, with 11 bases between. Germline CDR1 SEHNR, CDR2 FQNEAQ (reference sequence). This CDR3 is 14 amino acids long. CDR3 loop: CASSPKTASYEQYF. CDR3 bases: TGTGCCAGCAGCCCGAAGACAGCCTCCTACGAGCAGTACTTC.

The CDR3 DNA follows: TGTGCCAGCAGACGTCCGGGACTAGCGGGAAATAGGGTCAATGAGCAGTTCTTC. Translated, it gives CASRRPGLAGNRVNEQFF. The gene calls are TRBV28 and TRBJ2-1; 13 positions match TRBD2. V dropped 6 bases and J dropped 6; count of bases not matched to a gene: 14. Germline V gene sequence: CDR1 MDHEN, CDR2 SYDVKM. There are 18 residues in the CDR3.

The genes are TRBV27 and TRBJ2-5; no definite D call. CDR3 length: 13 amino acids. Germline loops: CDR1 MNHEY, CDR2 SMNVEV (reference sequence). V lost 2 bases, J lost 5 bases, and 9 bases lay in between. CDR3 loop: CASSLNYLETQYF. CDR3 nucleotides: TGTGCCAGCAGTTTAAACTATCTGGAGACCCAGTACTTC.

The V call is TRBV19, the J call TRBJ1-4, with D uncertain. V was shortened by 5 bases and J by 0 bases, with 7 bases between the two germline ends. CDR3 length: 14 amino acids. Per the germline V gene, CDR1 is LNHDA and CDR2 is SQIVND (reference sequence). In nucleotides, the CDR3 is TGTGCCAGTAGTTGGGCAGCAACTAATGAAAAACTGTTTTTT. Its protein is CASSWAATNEKLFF. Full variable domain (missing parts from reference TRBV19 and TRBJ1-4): DGGITQSPKYLFRKEGQNVTLSCEQNLNHDAMYWYRQDPGQGLRLIYYSQIVNDFQKGDIAEGYSVSREKKESFPLTVTSAQKNPTAFYLCASSWAATNEKLFFGSGTQLSVL.

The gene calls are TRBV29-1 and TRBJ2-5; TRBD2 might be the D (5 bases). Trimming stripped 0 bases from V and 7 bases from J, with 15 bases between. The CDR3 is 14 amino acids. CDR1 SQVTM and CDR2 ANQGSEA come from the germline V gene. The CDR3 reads CSVEDLSGRPTQYF. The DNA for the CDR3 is TGCAGCGTTGAAGATCTAAGCGGCCGCCCGACCCAGTACTTC.

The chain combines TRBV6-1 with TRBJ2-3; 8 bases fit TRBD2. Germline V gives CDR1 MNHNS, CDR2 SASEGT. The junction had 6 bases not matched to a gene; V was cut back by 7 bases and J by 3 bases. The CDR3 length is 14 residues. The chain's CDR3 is CASTPGTRTDTQYF. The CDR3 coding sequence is TGTGCCAGCACTCCCGGGACTAGAACAGATACGCAGTATTTT.

This CDR3 is CASSNQVGRPGDNEQFF. The CDR3 DNA is TGTGCCAGCAGCAACCAGGTCGGTCGGCCAGGGGACAATGAGCAGTTCTTC. The genes are TRBV11-1 and TRBJ2-1, with D perhaps matching TRBD1 (6 bases). This CDR3 has 17 residues. In germline, CDR1 is SGHAT, CDR2 FQDESV (reference sequence). Trimming took 5 bases from V and 5 from J, leaving 22 bases between them.

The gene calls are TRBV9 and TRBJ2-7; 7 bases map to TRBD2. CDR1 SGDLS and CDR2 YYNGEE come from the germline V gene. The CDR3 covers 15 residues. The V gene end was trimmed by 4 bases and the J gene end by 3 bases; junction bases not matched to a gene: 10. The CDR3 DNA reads TGTGCCAGCAGCCAAAGCGGGGCCCAGAACTACGAGCAGTACTTC. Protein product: CASSQSGAQNYEQYF.

CDR3 in DNA: TGTGCCAGCAGCCCAGGACAGGTCTATGGCTACACCTTC. The encoded protein is CASSPGQVYGYTF. This chain uses TRBV7-2 with TRBJ1-2; 7 bases line up with TRBD1. CDR1 and CDR2 from the germline V gene are SGHTA and FQGNSA. The J segment lost 4 bases and the V segment lost 5 bases, leaving 4 bases of the junction unmatched. The CDR3 covers 13 residues.

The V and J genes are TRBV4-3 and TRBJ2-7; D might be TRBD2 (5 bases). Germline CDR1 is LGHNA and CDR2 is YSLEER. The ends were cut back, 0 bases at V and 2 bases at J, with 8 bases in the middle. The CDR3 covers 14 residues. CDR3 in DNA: TGCGCCAGCAGCCAAGATCGGGGTACCTACGAGCAGTACTTC. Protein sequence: CASSQDRGTYEQYF.

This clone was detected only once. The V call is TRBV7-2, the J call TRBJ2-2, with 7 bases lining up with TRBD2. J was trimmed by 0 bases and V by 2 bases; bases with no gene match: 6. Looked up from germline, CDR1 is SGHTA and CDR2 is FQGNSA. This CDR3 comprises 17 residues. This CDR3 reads CASSLPFLAANTGELFF. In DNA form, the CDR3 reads TGTGCCAGCAGCTTACCTTTTCTAGCGGCGAACACCGGGGAGCTGTTTTTT.

The CDR3 DNA reads as TGTGCCAGCAGCTTAGCGGGTAGGCAGGTTTGGGGCACAGATACGCAGTATTTT. Its translation: CASSLAGRQVWGTDTQYF. The V and J genes are TRBV7-2 and TRBJ2-3; no reliable D call. There are 18 residues in the CDR3. Trimming took 0 bases from V and 1 from J, leaving 17 bases between them. The germline V gene encodes CDR1 SGHTA and CDR2 FQGNSA.

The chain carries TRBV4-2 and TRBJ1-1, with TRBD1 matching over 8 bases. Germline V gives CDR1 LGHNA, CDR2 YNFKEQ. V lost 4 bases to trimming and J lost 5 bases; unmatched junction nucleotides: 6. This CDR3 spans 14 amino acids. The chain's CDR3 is CASSPQGAGTEAFF. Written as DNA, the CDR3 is TGTGCCAGCAGCCCTCAGGGGGCAGGGACTGAAGCTTTCTTT.

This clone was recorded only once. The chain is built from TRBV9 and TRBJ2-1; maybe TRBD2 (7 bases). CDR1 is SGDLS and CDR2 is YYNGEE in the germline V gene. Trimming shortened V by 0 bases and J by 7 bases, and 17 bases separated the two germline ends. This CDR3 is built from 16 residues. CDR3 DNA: TGTGCCAGCAGCGTAGAAGGGGGAGCGGGGTCGAATGAGCAGTTCTTC. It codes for CASSVEGGAGSNEQFF.

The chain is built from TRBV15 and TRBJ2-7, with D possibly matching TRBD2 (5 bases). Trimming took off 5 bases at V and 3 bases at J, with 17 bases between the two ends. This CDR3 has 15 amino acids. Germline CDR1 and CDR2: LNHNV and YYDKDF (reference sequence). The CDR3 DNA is TGTGCCACCAGCTCCCTTTTTGGCGGACTCTACGAGCAGTACTTC. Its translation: CATSSLFGGLYEQYF.

In nucleotides, the CDR3 is TGTGCCAGCAGTACCGGGACTAGCGGGGCGGGCACAGATACGCAGTATTTT. Its protein is CASSTGTSGAGTDTQYF. The chain couples TRBV28 to TRBJ2-3; 13 bases are shared with TRBD2. The CDR3 contains 17 residues. Germline assignment: CDR1 MDHEN and CDR2 SYDVKM. Trimming at V came to 5 bases and at J to 1 base, leaving 6 bases not matched to a gene.

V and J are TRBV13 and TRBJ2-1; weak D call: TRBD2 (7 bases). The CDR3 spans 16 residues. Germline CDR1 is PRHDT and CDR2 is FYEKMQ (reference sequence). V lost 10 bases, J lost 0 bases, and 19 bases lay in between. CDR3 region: CATQVRGASSYNEQFF. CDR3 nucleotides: TGTGCCACCCAGGTACGGGGGGCCAGCTCCTACAATGAGCAGTTCTTC.

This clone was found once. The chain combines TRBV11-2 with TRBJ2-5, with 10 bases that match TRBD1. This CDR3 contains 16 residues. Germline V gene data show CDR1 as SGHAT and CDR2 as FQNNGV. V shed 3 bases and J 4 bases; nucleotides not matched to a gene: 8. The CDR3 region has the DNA TGTGCCAGCAGCTTTACCGGGACAGGGGTCCCAGAGACCCAGTACTTC. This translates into CASSFTGTGVPETQYF.

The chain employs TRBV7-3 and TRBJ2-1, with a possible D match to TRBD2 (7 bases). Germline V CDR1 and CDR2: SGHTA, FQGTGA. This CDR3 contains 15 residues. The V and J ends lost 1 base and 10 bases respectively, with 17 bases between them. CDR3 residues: CASSLRGGQSGEQFF. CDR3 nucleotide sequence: TGTGCCAGCAGCTTAAGGGGGGGGCAGTCCGGGGAGCAGTTCTTC.

For the CDR3, the DNA is TGTGCCAGCAGCCTGGGGCAACTAAACACCATATATTTT. Protein product: CASSLGQLNTIYF. The chain uses TRBV7-9 and TRBJ1-3; weak D call: TRBD1 (5 bases). Germline CDR1 SEHNR, CDR2 FQNEAQ (reference sequence). CDR3 length: 13 residues. Trimming pared 5 bases from V and 6 bases from J, leaving 11 bases between. The whole variable domain, filled in from reference TRBV7-9 and TRBJ1-3, reads DTGVSQNPRHKITKRGQNVTFRCDPISEHNRLYWYRQTLGQGPEFLTYFQNEAQLEKSRLLSDRFSAERPKGSFSTLEIQRTEQGDSAMYLCASSLGQLNTIYFGEGSWLTVV.

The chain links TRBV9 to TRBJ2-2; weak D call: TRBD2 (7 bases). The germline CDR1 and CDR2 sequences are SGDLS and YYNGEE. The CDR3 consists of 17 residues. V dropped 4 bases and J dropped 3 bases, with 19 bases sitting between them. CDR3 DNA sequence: TGTGCCAGCAGCCCGGGGGTACGGGGGGCTTACACCGGGGAGCTGTTTTTT. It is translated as CASSPGVRGAYTGELFF.

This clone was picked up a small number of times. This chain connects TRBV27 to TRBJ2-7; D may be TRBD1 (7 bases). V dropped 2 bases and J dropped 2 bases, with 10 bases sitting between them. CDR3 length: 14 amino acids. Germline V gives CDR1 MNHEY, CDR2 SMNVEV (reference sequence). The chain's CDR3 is CASSLGGTAYEQYF. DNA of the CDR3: TGTGCCAGCAGTTTAGGAGGGACAGCCTACGAGCAGTACTTC.

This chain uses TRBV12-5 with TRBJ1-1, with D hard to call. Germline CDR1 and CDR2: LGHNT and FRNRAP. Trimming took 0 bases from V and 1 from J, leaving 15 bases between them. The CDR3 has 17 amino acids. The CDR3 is CASGLVLGRGSNTEAFF. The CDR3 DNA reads TGTGCTAGTGGTTTGGTACTTGGGCGGGGTTCGAACACTGAAGCTTTCTTT.

The CDR3, as DNA: TGTGCCAGCAGTTTATCTTACAGTTCCTACGAGCAGTACTTC. It yields the protein CASSLSYSSYEQYF. This rearrangement joins TRBV27 to TRBJ2-7; D is uncertain. The germline V gene encodes CDR1 MNHEY and CDR2 SMNVEV (reference sequence). Trimming cost V 0 bases and J 1 base, with 7 bases left between them. The CDR3 is 14 amino acids.

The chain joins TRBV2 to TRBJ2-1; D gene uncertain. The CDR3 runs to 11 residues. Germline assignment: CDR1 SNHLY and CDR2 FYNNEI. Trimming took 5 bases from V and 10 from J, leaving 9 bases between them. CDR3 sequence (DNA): TGTGCCAGCAGTAACTTACCGGAGCAGTTCTTC. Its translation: CASSNLPEQFF. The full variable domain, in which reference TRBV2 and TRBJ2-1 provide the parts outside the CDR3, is EPEVTQTPSHQVTQMGQEVILRCVPISNHLYFYWYRQILGQKVEFLVSFYNNEISEKSEIFDDQFSVERPDGSNFTLKIRSTKLEDSAMYFCASSNLPEQFFGPGTRLTVL.

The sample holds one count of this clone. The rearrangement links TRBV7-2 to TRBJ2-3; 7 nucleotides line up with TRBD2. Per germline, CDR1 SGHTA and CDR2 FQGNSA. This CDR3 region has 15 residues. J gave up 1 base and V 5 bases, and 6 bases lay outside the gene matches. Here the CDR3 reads CASSVTSVGTDTQYF. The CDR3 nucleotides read TGTGCCAGCAGCGTAACTAGCGTCGGCACAGATACGCAGTATTTT.